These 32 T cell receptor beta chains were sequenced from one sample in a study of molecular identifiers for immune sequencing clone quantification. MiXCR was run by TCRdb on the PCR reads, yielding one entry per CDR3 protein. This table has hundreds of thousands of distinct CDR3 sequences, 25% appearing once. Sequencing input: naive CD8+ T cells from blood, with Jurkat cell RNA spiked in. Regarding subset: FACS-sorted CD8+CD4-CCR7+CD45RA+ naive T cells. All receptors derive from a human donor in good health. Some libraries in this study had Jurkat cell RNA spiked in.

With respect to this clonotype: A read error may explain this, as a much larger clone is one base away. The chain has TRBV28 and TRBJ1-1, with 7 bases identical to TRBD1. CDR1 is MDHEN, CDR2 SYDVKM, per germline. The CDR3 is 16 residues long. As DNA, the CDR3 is TGTGGCAGCAGTCCGAATGGGGGACAGATGAACACTGAAGCTTTCTTT. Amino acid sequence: CGSSPNGGQMNTEAFF.

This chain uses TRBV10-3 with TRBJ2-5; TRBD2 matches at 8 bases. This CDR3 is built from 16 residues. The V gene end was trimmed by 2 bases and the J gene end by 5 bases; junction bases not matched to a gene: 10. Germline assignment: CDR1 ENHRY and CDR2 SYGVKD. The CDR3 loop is CAISEGLAGRWETQYF. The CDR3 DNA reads TGTGCCATCAGTGAGGGGCTAGCGGGCCGGTGGGAGACCCAGTACTTC.

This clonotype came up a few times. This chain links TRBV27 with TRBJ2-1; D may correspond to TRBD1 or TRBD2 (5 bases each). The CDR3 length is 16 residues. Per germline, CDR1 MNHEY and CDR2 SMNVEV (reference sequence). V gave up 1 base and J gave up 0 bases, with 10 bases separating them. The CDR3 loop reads CASSLLRGSSYNEQFF. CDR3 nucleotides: TGTGCCAGCAGTTTATTGAGGGGTAGCTCCTACAATGAGCAGTTCTTC.

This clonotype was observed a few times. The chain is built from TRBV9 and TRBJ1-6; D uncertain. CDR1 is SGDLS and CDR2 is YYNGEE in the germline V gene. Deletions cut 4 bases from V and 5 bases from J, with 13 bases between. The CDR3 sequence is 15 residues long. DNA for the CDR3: TGTGCCAGCAGCCCCAGTGGCACTAATAATTCACCCCTCCACTTT. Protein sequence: CASSPSGTNNSPLHF.

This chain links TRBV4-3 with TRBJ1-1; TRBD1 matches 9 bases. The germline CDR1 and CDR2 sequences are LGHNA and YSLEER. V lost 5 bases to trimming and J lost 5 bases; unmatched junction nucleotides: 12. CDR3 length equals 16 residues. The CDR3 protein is CASSKDRGRIGTEAFF. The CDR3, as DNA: TGCGCCAGCAGCAAGGACAGGGGACGGATTGGTACTGAAGCTTTCTTT.

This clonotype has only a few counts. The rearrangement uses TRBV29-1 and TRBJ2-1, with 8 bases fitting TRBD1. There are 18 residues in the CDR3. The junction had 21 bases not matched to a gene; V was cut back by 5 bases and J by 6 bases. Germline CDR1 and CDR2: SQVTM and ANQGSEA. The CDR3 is CSVPADLLGQGKGNEQFF. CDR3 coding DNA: TGCAGCGTTCCCGCCGACCTCCTTGGACAGGGTAAAGGCAATGAGCAGTTCTTC.

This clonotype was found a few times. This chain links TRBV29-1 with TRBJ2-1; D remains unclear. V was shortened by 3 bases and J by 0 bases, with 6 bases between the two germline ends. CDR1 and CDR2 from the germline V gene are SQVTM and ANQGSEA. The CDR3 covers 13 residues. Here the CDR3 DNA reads TGCAGCGTTGATCCAGTCTCCTACAATGAGCAGTTCTTC. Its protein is CSVDPVSYNEQFF.

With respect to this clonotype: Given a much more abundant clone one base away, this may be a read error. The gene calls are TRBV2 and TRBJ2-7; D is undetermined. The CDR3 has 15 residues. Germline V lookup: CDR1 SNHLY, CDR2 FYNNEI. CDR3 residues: CASSEGRLNSYAQYF. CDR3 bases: TGTGCCAGCAGTGAAGGCAGGCTAAACTCCTACGCGCAGTACTTC.

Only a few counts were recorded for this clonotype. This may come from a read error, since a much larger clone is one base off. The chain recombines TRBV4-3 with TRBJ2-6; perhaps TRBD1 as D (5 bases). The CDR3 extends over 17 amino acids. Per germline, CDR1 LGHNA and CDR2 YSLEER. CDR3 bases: TGCGCCAGCAGCCAAGATAACGTACGCTCTGGGGCCGACGTCCTGACTTTC. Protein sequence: CASSQDNVRSGADVLTF.

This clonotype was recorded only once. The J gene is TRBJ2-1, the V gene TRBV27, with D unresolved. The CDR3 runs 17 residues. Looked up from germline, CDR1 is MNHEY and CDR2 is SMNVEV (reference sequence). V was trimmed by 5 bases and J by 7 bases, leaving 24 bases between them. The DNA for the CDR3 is TGTGCCAGCAGTCCTCCCGGTGCAGTCCATCCGATTAATGAGCAGTTCTTC. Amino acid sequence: CASSPPGAVHPINEQFF.

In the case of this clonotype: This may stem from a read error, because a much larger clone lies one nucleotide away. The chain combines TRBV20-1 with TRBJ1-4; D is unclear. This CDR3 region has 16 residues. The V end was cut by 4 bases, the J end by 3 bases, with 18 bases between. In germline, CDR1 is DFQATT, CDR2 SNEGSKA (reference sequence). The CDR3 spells CSATDPQRAPNEKLFF. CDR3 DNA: TGCAGTGCTACAGACCCACAGCGTGCACCTAATGAAAAACTGTTTTTT.

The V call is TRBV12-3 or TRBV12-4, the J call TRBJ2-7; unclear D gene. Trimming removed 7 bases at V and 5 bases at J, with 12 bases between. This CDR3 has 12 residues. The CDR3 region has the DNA TGTGCCAGCACCCGGTCGGGCCACGAGCAGTACTTC. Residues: CASTRSGHEQYF.

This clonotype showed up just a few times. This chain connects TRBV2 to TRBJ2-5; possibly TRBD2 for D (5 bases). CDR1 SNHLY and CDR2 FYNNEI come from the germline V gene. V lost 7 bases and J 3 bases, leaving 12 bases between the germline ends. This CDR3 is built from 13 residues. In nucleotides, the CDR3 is TGTGCCAGCACTCCGCGAGCGGAAGAGACCCAGTACTTC. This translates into CASTPRAEETQYF. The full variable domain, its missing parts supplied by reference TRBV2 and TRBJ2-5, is EPEVTQTPSHQVTQMGQEVILRCVPISNHLYFYWYRQILGQKVEFLVSFYNNEISEKSEIFDDQFSVERPDGSNFTLKIRSTKLEDSAMYFCASTPRAEETQYFGPGTRLLVL.

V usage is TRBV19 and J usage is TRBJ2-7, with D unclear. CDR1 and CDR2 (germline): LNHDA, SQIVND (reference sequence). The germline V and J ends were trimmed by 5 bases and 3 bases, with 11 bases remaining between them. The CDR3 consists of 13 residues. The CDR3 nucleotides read TGTGCCAGTAGTGTTGGGGTTAACTACGAGCAGTACTTC. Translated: CASSVGVNYEQYF.

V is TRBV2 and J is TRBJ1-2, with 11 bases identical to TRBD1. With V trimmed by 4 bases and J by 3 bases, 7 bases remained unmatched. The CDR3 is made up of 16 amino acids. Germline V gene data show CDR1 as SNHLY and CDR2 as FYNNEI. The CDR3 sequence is CASSGHRDRGDYGYTF. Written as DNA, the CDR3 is TGTGCCAGCAGTGGCCACCGGGACAGGGGGGACTATGGCTACACCTTC.

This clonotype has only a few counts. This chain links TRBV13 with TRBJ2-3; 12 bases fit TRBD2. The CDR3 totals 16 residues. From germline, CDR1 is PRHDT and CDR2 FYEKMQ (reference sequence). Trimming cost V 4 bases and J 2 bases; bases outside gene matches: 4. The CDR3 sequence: CASSSSGGAHTDTQYF. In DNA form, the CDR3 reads TGTGCCAGCAGCTCTAGCGGGGGGGCCCACACAGATACGCAGTATTTT. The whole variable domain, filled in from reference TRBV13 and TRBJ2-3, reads AAGVIQSPRHLIKEKRETATLKCYPIPRHDTVYWYQQGPGQDPQFLISFYEKMQSDKGSIPDRFSAQQFSDYHSELNMSSLELGDSALYFCASSSSGGAHTDTQYFGPGTRLTVL.

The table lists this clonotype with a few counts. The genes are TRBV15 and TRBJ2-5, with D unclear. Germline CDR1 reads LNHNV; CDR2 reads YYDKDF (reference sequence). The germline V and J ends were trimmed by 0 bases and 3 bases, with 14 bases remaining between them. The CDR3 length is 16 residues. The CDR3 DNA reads TGTGCCACCAGCAGAGATCAAGGAGCGTTAAAAGAGACCCAGTACTTC. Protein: CATSRDQGALKETQYF.

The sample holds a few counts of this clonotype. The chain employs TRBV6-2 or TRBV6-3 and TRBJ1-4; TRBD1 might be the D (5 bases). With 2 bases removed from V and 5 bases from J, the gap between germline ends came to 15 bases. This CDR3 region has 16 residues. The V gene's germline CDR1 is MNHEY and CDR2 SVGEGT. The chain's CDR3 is CASSYDRQTENEKLFF. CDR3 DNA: TGTGCCAGCAGTTACGACCGACAGACTGAAAATGAAAAACTGTTTTTT.

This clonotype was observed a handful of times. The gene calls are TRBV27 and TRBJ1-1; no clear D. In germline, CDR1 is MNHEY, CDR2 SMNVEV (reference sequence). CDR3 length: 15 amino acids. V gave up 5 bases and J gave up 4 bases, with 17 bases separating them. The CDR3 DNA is TGTGCCAGCAGTGCGTTGATAGGGCGGTCCACTGAAGCTTTCTTT. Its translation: CASSALIGRSTEAFF.

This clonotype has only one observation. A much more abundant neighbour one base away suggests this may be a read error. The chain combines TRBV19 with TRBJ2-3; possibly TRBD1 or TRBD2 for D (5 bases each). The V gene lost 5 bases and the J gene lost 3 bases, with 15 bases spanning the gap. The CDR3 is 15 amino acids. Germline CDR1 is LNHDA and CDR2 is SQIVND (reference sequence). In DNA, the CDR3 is TGTGCCAGTAGTGGGACCTCTTCAACGACAGATACGCAGTATTTT. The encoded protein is CASSGTSSTTDTQYF.

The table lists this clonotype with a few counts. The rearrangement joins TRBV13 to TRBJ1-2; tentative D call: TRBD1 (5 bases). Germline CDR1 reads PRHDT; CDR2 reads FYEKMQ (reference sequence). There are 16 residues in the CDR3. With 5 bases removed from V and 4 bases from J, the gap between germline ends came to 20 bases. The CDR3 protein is CASSTKLGELTYGYTF. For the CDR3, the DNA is TGTGCCAGCAGCACCAAACTAGGGGAGTTAACCTATGGCTACACCTTC. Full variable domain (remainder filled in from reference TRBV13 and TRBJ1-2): AAGVIQSPRHLIKEKRETATLKCYPIPRHDTVYWYQQGPGQDPQFLISFYEKMQSDKGSIPDRFSAQQFSDYHSELNMSSLELGDSALYFCASSTKLGELTYGYTFGSGTRLTVV.

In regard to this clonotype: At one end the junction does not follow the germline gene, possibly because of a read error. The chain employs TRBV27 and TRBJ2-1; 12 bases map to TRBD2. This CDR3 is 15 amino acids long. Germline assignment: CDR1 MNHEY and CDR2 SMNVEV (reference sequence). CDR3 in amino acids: CASSILAGGSNERFF. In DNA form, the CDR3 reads TGTGCCAGCAGTATTCTAGCGGGAGGGTCCAATGAGCGGTTCTTC.

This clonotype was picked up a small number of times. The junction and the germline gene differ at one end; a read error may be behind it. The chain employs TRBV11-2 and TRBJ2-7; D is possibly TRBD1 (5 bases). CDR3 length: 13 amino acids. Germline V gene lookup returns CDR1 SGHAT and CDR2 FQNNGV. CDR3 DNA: TGTGCCAGCAGCCCTGACAGCTCCGACGAGCAGTACTTC. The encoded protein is CASSPDSSDEQYF.

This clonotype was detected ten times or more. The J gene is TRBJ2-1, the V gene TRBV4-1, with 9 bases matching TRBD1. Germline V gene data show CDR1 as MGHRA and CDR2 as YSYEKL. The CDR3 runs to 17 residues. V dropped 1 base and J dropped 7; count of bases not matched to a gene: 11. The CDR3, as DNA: TGCGCCAGCAGCCAAGGAGAAATACAGGGGGCTTGGAATGAGCAGTTCTTC. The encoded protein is CASSQGEIQGAWNEQFF.

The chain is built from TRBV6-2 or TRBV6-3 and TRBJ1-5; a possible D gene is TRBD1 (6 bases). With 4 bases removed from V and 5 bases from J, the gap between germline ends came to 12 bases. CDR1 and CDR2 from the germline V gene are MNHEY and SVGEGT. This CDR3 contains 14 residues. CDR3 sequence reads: CASSSQGLDQPQHF. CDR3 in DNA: TGTGCCAGCAGTTCCCAGGGGTTGGATCAGCCCCAGCATTTT.

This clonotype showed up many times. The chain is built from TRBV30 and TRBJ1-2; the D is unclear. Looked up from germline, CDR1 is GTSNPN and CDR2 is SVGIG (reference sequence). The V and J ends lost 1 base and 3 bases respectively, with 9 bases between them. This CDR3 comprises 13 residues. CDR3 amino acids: CAWSDTIHYGYTF. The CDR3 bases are TGTGCCTGGAGTGACACAATCCACTATGGCTACACCTTC.

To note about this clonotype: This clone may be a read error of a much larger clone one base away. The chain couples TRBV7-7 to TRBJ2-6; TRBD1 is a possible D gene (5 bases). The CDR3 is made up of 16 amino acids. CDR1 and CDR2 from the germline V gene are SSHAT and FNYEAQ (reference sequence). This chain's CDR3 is CTSSPSGASGANVLTF. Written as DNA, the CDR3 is TGTACCAGCAGCCCTTCTGGGGCCTCTGGGGCCAACGTCCTGACTTTC.

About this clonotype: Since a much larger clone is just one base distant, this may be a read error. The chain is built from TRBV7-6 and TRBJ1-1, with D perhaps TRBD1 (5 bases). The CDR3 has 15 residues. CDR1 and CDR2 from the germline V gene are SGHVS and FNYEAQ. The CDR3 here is CASRGPGGSDTEALF. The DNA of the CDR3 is TGTGCCAGCAGGGGGCCGGGAGGGTCGGACACTGAAGCTCTCTTT.

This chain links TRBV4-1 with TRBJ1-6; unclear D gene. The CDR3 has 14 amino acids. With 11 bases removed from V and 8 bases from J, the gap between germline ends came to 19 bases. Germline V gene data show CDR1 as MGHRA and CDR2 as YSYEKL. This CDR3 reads CAGSWGILDSPLHF. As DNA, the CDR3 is TGCGCCGGCTCTTGGGGAATCTTAGATTCACCCCTCCACTTT.

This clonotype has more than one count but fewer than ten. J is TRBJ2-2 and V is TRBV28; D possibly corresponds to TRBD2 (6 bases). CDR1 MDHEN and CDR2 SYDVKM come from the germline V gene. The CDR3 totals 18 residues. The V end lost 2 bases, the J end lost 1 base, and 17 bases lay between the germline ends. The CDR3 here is CASSLRFTRGRNTGELFF. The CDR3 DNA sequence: TGTGCCAGCAGTTTACGTTTTACTCGGGGGAGGAACACCGGGGAGCTGTTTTTT.

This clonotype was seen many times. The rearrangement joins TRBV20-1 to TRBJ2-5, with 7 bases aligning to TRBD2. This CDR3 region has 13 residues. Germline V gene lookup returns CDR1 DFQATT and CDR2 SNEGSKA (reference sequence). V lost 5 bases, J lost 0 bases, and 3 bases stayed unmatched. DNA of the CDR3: TGCAGTGCTGGGGGGGGGTACCAAGAGACCCAGTACTTC. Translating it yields CSAGGGYQETQYF.

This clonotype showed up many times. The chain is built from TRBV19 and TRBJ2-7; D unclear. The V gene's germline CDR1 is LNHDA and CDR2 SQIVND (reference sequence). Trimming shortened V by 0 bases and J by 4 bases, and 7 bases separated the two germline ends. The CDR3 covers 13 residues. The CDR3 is CASSIDGTYEQYF. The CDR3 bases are TGTGCCAGTAGTATAGACGGAACATACGAGCAGTACTTC. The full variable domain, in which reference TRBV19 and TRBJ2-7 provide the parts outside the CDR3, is DGGITQSPKYLFRKEGQNVTLSCEQNLNHDAMYWYRQDPGQGLRLIYYSQIVNDFQKGDIAEGYSVSREKKESFPLTVTSAQKNPTAFYLCASSIDGTYEQYFGPGTRLTVT.